The 27 T cell receptor beta chains reported below all come from one sample, sequenced in a study of blood T cell repertoires in COVID-19. Generated by immunoSEQ multiplex PCR, the TCRdb table keeps only in-frame clones and is missing some. This sample has around 260,000 clones; around 87% occur once, and the top ten carry about 2.5%. Sequenced: peripheral blood. Source of these receptors: a woman between 50 and 59 years old with acute or convalescent COVID-19.

This rearrangement joins TRBV5-1 to TRBJ1-1, with TRBD1 matching over 10 bases. Germline lookup yields CDR1 SGHRS and CDR2 YFSETQ. The J segment lost 3 bases and the V segment lost 3 bases, leaving 2 bases of the junction unmatched. The CDR3 has 14 amino acids. This CDR3 is CASSWTGGDTEAFF. CDR3 nucleotide sequence: TGCGCCAGCAGCTGGACAGGGGGGGACACTGAAGCTTTCTTT. The full variable domain, with the rest looked up from reference TRBV5-1 and TRBJ1-1, is KAGVTQTPRYLIKTRGQQVTLSCSPISGHRSVSWYQQTPGQGLQFLFEYFSETQRNKGNFPGRFSGRQFSNSRSEMNVSTLELGDSALYLCASSWTGGDTEAFFGQGTRLTVV.

The V gene is TRBV3-1 (or the pseudogene TRBV3-2), the J gene TRBJ2-3, with 13 bases that match TRBD2. The CDR3 consists of 18 residues. The V gene's germline CDR1 is LGHDT and CDR2 YNNKEL (reference sequence). V dropped 4 bases and J dropped 4; count of bases not matched to a gene: 11. The CDR3 reads CASSLSPGLAGIADTQYF. Here the CDR3 DNA reads TGTGCCAGCAGCCTGAGTCCGGGACTAGCGGGAATCGCAGATACGCAGTATTTT.

The J gene is TRBJ1-1, the V gene TRBV28, with a possible D match to TRBD1 (5 bases). The CDR3 runs 15 residues. Germline values: CDR1 MDHEN, CDR2 SYDVKM. Trimming shortened V by 6 bases and J by 1 base, and 15 bases separated the two germline ends. CDR3 bases: TGTGCCAGCAGCTCCGGCGGGGCCGCGAACACTGAAGCTTTCTTT. It encodes CASSSGGAANTEAFF.

This rearrangement joins TRBV27 to TRBJ2-1; D gene uncertain. The CDR3 sequence is 14 residues long. Germline CDR1 and CDR2: MNHEY and SMNVEV (reference sequence). Between the trimmed V and J ends, which lost 2 bases and 7 bases, there was a span of 12 bases. In DNA form, the CDR3 reads TGTGCCAGCAGTTTAGTGCCCTACGGGAATGAGCAGTTCTTC. Its protein product is CASSLVPYGNEQFF.

V gene TRBV5-1 combines with J gene TRBJ1-2; a weak D match, TRBD1 (6 bases). Germline values: CDR1 SGHRS, CDR2 YFSETQ. This CDR3 is built from 14 residues. Trimming removed 3 bases from V and 1 base from J, with 10 bases in between. The CDR3, as DNA: TGCGCCAGCAGCTGGACAGCTATTAACTATGGCTACACCTTC. This codes for CASSWTAINYGYTF.

The chain uses TRBV27 and TRBJ2-3, with 8 bases that match TRBD1. The germline V gene has CDR1 MNHEY and CDR2 SMNVEV (reference sequence). There are 14 residues in the CDR3. V was clipped by 3 bases and J by 6 bases; unmatched bases: 5. The CDR3, as DNA: TGTGCCAGCAGTTTGCACAGGGGGTCGGATACGCAGTATTTT. This sequence encodes CASSLHRGSDTQYF.

The rearrangement joins TRBV18 to TRBJ2-1; 9 positions agree with TRBD1. This CDR3 region has 18 residues. V dropped 3 bases and J dropped 5; count of bases not matched to a gene: 14. Germline CDR1 KGHSH, CDR2 LQKENI. The CDR3 reads CASSPLTIIGTGNNEQFF. The CDR3 coding sequence is TGTGCCAGCTCACCCCTGACTATAATCGGGACAGGGAACAATGAGCAGTTCTTC.

The rearrangement joins TRBV10-3 to TRBJ1-2; D might be TRBD1 (6 bases). V was shortened by 8 bases and J by 1 base, with 11 bases between the two germline ends. The CDR3 has 13 residues. The germline V gene encodes CDR1 ENHRY and CDR2 SYGVKD. Here the CDR3 reads CAIWAGDNYGYTF. The CDR3 DNA reads TGTGCCATCTGGGCAGGGGATAACTATGGCTACACCTTC.

The chain links TRBV21-1 to TRBJ1-4; the table gives TRBD1 as D, unverified against the DNA. TRBV21-1 constitutes a pseudogene. The CDR3 has 18 amino acids. The CDR3 protein is CASSNRRGFGATNEKLFF. CDR3 coding DNA: TGTGCCAGCAGCAATCGTAGGGGATTCGGAGCAACTAATGAAAAACTGTTTTTT.

This chain connects TRBV5-1 to TRBJ1-5; D remains unclear. Trimming cost V 1 base and J 5 bases, with 13 bases left between them. This CDR3 contains 15 residues. CDR1 and CDR2 from the germline V gene are SGHRS and YFSETQ. The CDR3 sequence: CASSLIPQRDQPQHF. The CDR3 DNA reads as TGCGCCAGCAGCTTGATACCCCAGCGCGATCAGCCCCAGCATTTT. Variable domain in full (rest from reference TRBV5-1 and TRBJ1-5): KAGVTQTPRYLIKTRGQQVTLSCSPISGHRSVSWYQQTPGQGLQFLFEYFSETQRNKGNFPGRFSGRQFSNSRSEMNVSTLELGDSALYLCASSLIPQRDQPQHFGDGTRLSIL.

The chain employs TRBV7-2 and TRBJ2-1; a weak D match, TRBD2 (5 bases). V was shortened by 3 bases and J by 8 bases, with 11 bases between the two germline ends. The CDR3 spans 13 residues. Germline-derived CDR1 and CDR2 are SGHTA and FQGNSA. CDR3 DNA: TGTGCCAGCAGCTTGATGCGAGCGGATGAGCAGTTCTTC. It specifies CASSLMRADEQFF. The entire variable domain, with the rest obtained from reference TRBV7-2 and TRBJ2-1, is as follows: GAGVSQSPSNKVTEKGKDVELRCDPISGHTALYWYRQSLGQGLEFLIYFQGNSAPDKSGLPSDRFSAERTGGSVSTLTIQRTQQEDSAVYLCASSLMRADEQFFGPGTRLTVL.

The table lists this clone with a count of one. The V gene is TRBV19, the J gene TRBJ1-1; TRBD1 aligns across 9 bases. CDR3 length: 12 residues. Trimming at V came to 3 bases and at J to 11 bases, leaving 4 bases not matched to a gene. Germline CDR1 and CDR2: LNHDA and SQIVND (reference sequence). The CDR3 bases are TGTGCCAGTAGTATTAACAGGGGGCTGGCTTTCTTT. As protein: CASSINRGLAFF.

Here the CDR3 DNA reads TGCAGCGTTAGTTACAGGGGTCCTCAAGAGACCCAGTACTTC. This translates into CSVSYRGPQETQYF. This sequence joins TRBV29-1 and TRBJ2-5; 7 bases fit TRBD1. V dropped 5 bases and J dropped 2; count of bases not matched to a gene: 8. The germline V gene encodes CDR1 SQVTM and CDR2 ANQGSEA. The CDR3 consists of 14 residues.

This clone was counted a single time. The rearrangement joins TRBV7-2 to TRBJ2-3; tentatively, D is TRBD2 (6 bases). CDR3 length: 16 residues. Germline lookup yields CDR1 SGHTA and CDR2 FQGNSA. The ends were cut back, 2 bases at V and 4 bases at J, with 16 bases in the middle. The CDR3 DNA reads TGTGCCAGCAGCTTAAACGGCGGGACCCGATCAGATACGCAGTATTTT. Translated, it gives CASSLNGGTRSDTQYF.

V is TRBV5-6 and J is TRBJ1-1; the match to TRBD1 covers 9 bases. Germline V gives CDR1 SGHDT, CDR2 YYEEEE. The V segment lost 4 bases and the J segment 1 base; nucleotides outside the gene matches: 2. The CDR3 is 14 residues long. The CDR3 here is CASSTDRGNTEAFF. In nucleotides, the CDR3 is TGTGCCAGCAGCACGGACAGGGGGAACACTGAAGCTTTCTTT.

The chain is built from TRBV19 and TRBJ1-4, with D unclear. The CDR3 is 13 amino acids. Trimming removed 6 bases at V and 11 bases at J, with 16 bases between. From germline, CDR1 is LNHDA and CDR2 SQIVND (reference sequence). The CDR3 protein is CASRHNLGGKLFF. The CDR3, as DNA: TGTGCCAGTAGACACAATCTAGGAGGGAAACTGTTTTTT.

This clone showed up just a few times. The chain recombines TRBV2 with TRBJ2-7, with TRBD1 identical over 11 bases. V lost 4 bases and J lost 6; bases outside the gene matches: 8. CDR3 length: 15 residues. The germline V gene has CDR1 SNHLY and CDR2 FYNNEI. CDR3 region: CASSVGGTGGREQYF. CDR3 DNA: TGTGCCAGCAGTGTAGGTGGGACAGGGGGTCGCGAGCAGTACTTC. Full variable domain (remainder filled in from reference TRBV2 and TRBJ2-7): EPEVTQTPSHQVTQMGQEVILRCVPISNHLYFYWYRQILGQKVEFLVSFYNNEISEKSEIFDDQFSVERPDGSNFTLKIRSTKLEDSAMYFCASSVGGTGGREQYFGPGTRLTVT.

The chain couples TRBV2 to TRBJ2-3; a weak D match, TRBD2 (5 bases). The V end lost 7 bases, the J end lost 5 bases, and 13 bases lay between the germline ends. The CDR3 spans 13 residues. Looked up from germline, CDR1 is SNHLY and CDR2 is FYNNEI. This CDR3 reads CASIRPREDTQYF. The CDR3 bases are TGTGCCAGCATTCGACCGAGGGAAGATACGCAGTATTTT.

This clone showed up just a few times. CDR3 residues: CASSFSGLGLTGELFF. The CDR3 nucleotides are TGTGCCAGCAGCTTTTCGGGACTAGGTTTAACCGGGGAGCTGTTTTTT. This sequence joins TRBV5-4 and TRBJ2-2, with 8 nucleotides matching TRBD2. Germline assignment: CDR1 SGHNT and CDR2 YYREEE (reference sequence). J was trimmed by 5 bases and V by 2 bases; bases with no gene match: 8. This CDR3 is built from 16 residues.

The genes are TRBV5-1 and TRBJ2-7; unclear D gene. This CDR3 has 12 residues. V shed 4 bases and J shed 3 bases, with 8 bases lying between them. CDR1 SGHRS and CDR2 YFSETQ come from the germline V gene. The CDR3 protein is CASSGRIYEQYF. CDR3 nucleotide sequence: TGCGCCAGCAGCGGCAGGATCTACGAGCAGTACTTC.

This clone has only one observation. The chain couples TRBV4-2 to TRBJ2-1, with TRBD2 matching over 10 bases. The CDR3 spans 16 residues. From germline, CDR1 is LGHNA and CDR2 YNFKEQ. The ends lost 3 bases at V and 6 bases at J; junction bases unmatched: 8. CDR3 nucleotide sequence: TGTGCCAGCAGCCATACTATTCGGACTAGCGGCAATGAGCAGTTCTTC. Its translation: CASSHTIRTSGNEQFF.

The chain joins TRBV5-1 to TRBJ1-1; 12 nucleotides line up with TRBD1. V gave up 3 bases and J gave up 5 bases; unmatched junction bases: 11. The CDR3 length is 17 residues. Germline V gene sequence: CDR1 SGHRS, CDR2 YFSETQ. CDR3 in amino acids: CASSSLGTGGVRTEAFF. DNA for the CDR3: TGCGCCAGCAGCTCCCTAGGGACAGGGGGCGTTCGGACTGAAGCTTTCTTT.

The rearrangement joins TRBV11-2 to TRBJ1-2; 7 positions match TRBD1. Germline CDR1 reads SGHAT; CDR2 reads FQNNGV. J was trimmed by 5 bases and V by 3 bases; bases with no gene match: 0. The CDR3 runs 12 residues. This CDR3 reads CASSLTGYGYTF. The CDR3, as DNA: TGTGCCAGCAGCTTGACAGGGTATGGCTACACCTTC.

V gene TRBV4-1 combines with J gene TRBJ1-3; D gene uncertain. CDR1 is MGHRA and CDR2 is YSYEKL in the germline V gene. The CDR3 spans 17 residues. The V end lost 0 bases, the J end lost 0 bases, and 12 bases lay between the germline ends. The CDR3 bases are TGCGCCAGCAGCCAAGATCGAGCCTCACTCTCTGGAAACACCATATATTTT. This encodes CASSQDRASLSGNTIYF.

J is TRBJ2-3 and V is TRBV2; 7 positions agree with TRBD2. Germline lookup yields CDR1 SNHLY and CDR2 FYNNEI. This CDR3 has 14 amino acids. After removal of 5 bases from V and 6 bases from J, the junction contained 8 bases not matched to a gene. CDR3 nucleotides: TGTGCCAGCAGTAGGACTAGTCGGGGCGATACGCAGTATTTT. Translation: CASSRTSRGDTQYF.

V is TRBV18 and J is TRBJ1-3; weak D call: TRBD1 (5 bases). The germline V gene has CDR1 KGHSH and CDR2 LQKENI. V was trimmed by 1 base and J by 2 bases, leaving 15 bases between them. This CDR3 has 17 residues. The CDR3 DNA reads TGTGCCAGCTCACCACGGGGCAGGGAAGGCGCTGGAAACACCATATATTTT. Its translation: CASSPRGREGAGNTIYF. Full variable domain (remainder filled in from reference TRBV18 and TRBJ1-3): NAGVMQNPRHLVRRRGQEARLRCSPMKGHSHVYWYRQLPEEGLKFMVYLQKENIIDESGMPKERFSAEFPKEGPSILRIQQVVRGDSAAYFCASSPRGREGAGNTIYFGEGSWLTVV.

The rearrangement joins TRBV19 to TRBJ2-5, with a possible D match to TRBD1 (6 bases). The CDR3 totals 14 residues. V lost 3 bases, J lost 5 bases, and 13 bases lay in between. Germline CDR1 LNHDA, CDR2 SQIVND (reference sequence). The CDR3 protein is CASSISRGRETQYF. The DNA of the CDR3 is TGTGCCAGTAGTATCAGCAGGGGACGGGAGACCCAGTACTTC.